This T cell receptor (beta chain) appears in the sequencing data of a study of shared clonotypes between healthy human individuals. Data came from immunoSEQ multiplex PCR; TCRdb stores just in-frame clones and leaves some out. This sample has some 500,000 clones; roughly 95% occur once, and the top ten carry about 0.068%. Looked up from germline, CDR1 is SNHLY and CDR2 is FYNNEI. The V end was cut by 1 base, the J end by 7 bases, with 13 bases between. There are 15 residues in the CDR3. This clone was counted a single time. The V and J genes are TRBV2 and TRBJ1-4; D possibly corresponds to TRBD1 (6 bases). The sequence was obtained from a young woman in good health. The sample consisted of naive CD4+ T cells sorted from blood. Stated subset: CD45RA+ positively selected. CDR3 sequence: CASSEGRGYGEKLFF. CDR3 DNA sequence: TGTGCCAGCAGTGAAGGAAGGGGGTACGGTGAAAAACTGTTTTTT.